This T cell receptor beta chain appears in the sequencing data of a study of T cell responses to AZD1222 COVID-19 vaccine. Trimming at V came to 5 bases and at J to 8 bases, leaving 11 bases not matched to a gene. Germline V CDR1 and CDR2: KGHSH, LQKENI. The CDR3 loop spans 15 amino acids. Details on this clone: Its antigen is as yet unknown.

Clones were sequenced by immunoSEQ multiplex PCR, and TCRdb holds only the in-frame ones, with some missing. Of 200,000 or so clones in the sample, about 93% were seen once. Study conclusions and caveats: Only six AZD1222 recipients tested seropositive at baseline. The study found Spike-specific TCR breadth and depth rose after two AZD1222 doses.

The gene calls are TRBV18 and TRBJ1-4; 7 bases fit TRBD1. The receptor's source is an adult who received the AZD1222 COVID-19 vaccine. Sequences were derived from peripheral blood, sampled 28 days after the second AZD1222 dose. The chain's CDR3 is CASSSGQEIREKLFF. The CDR3 DNA sequence: TGTGCCAGCTCAAGCGGACAGGAAATTAGAGAAAAACTGTTTTTT.